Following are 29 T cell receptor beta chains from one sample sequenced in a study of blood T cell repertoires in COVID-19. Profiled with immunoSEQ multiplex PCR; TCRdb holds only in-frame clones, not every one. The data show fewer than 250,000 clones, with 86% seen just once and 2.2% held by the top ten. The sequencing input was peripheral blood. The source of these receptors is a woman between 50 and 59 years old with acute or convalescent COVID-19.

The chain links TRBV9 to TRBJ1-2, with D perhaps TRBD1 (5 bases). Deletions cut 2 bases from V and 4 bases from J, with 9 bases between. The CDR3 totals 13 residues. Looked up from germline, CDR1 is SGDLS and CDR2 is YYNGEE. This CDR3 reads CASSVGGSYGYTF. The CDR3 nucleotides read TGTGCCAGCAGCGTGGGGGGGAGCTATGGCTACACCTTC.

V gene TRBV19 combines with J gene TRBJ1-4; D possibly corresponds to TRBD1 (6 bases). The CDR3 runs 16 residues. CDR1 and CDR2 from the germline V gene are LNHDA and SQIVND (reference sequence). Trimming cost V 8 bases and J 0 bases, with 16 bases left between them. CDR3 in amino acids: CASRTRGVTTNEKLFF. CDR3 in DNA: TGTGCCAGTCGAACCAGGGGAGTTACAACTAATGAAAAACTGTTTTTT.

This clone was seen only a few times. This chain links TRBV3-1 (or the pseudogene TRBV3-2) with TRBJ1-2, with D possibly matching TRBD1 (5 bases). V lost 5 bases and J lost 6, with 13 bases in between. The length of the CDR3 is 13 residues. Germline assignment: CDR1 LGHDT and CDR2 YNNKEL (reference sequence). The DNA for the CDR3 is TGTGCCAGCAGCATCAGGGAGGGTGATGGCTACACCTTC. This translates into CASSIREGDGYTF.

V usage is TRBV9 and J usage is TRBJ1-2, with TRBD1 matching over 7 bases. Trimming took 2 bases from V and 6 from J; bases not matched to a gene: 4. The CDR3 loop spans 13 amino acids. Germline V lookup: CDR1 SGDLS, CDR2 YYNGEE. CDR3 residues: CASSVGQADGYTF. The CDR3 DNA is TGTGCCAGCAGCGTCGGACAGGCAGATGGCTACACCTTC.

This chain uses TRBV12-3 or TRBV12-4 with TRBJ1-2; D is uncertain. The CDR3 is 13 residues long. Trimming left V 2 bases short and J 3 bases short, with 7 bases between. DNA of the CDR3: TGTGCCAGCAGTTTACAGCGTGACTATGGCTACACCTTC. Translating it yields CASSLQRDYGYTF.

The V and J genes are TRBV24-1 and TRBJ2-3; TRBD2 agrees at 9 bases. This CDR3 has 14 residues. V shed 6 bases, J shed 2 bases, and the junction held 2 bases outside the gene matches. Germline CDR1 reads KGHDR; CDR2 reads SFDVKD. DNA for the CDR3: TGTGCCACCAGTCCTAGCGGGGCCACAGATACGCAGTATTTT. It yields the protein CATSPSGATDTQYF.

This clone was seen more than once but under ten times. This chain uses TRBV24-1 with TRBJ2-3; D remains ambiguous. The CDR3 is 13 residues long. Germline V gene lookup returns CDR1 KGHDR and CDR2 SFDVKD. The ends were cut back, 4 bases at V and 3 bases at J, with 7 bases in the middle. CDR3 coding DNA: TGTGCCACCAGTGACGTCCGGACAGATACGCAGTATTTT. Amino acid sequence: CATSDVRTDTQYF.

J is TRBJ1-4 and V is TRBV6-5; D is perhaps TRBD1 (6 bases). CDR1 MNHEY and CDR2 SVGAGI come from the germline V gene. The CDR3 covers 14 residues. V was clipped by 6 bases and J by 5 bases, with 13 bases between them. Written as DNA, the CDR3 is TGTGCCAGCAGGCGACAGGCCGAAAATGAAAAACTGTTTTTT. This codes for CASRRQAENEKLFF.

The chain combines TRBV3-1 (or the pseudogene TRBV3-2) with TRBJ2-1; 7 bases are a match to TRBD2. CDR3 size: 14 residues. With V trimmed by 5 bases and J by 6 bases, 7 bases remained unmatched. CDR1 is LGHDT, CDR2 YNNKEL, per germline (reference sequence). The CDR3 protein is CASSSQTSPNEQFF. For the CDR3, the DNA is TGTGCCAGCAGCTCACAGACTAGCCCCAATGAGCAGTTCTTC.

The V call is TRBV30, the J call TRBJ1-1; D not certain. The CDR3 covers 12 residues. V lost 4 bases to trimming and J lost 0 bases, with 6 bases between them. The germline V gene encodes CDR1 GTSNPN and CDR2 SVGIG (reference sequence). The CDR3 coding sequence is TGTGCCTGGACGGGGATGAACACTGAAGCTTTCTTT. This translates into CAWTGMNTEAFF.

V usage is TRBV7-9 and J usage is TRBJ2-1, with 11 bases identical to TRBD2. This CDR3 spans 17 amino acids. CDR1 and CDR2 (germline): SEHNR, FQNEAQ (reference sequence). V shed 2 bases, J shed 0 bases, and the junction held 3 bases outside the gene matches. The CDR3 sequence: CASSLTSGGLSYNEQFF. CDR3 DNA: TGTGCCAGCAGCTTAACTAGCGGGGGCCTCTCCTACAATGAGCAGTTCTTC. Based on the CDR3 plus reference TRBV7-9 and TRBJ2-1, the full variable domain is DTGVSQNPRHKITKRGQNVTFRCDPISEHNRLYWYRQTLGQGPEFLTYFQNEAQLEKSRLLSDRFSAERPKGSFSTLEIQRTEQGDSAMYLCASSLTSGGLSYNEQFFGPGTRLTVL.

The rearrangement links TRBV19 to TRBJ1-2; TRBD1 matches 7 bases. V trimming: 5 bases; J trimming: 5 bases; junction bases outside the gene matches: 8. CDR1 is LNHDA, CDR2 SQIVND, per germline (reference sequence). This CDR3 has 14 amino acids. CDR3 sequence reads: CASSSTGRGYGYTF. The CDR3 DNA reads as TGTGCCAGTAGTTCGACAGGGAGAGGGTATGGCTACACCTTC.

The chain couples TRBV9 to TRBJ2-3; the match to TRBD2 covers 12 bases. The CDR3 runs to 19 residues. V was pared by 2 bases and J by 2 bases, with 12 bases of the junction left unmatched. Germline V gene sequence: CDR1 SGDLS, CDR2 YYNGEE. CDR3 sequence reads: CASSVEASGGGLNTDTQYF. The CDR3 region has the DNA TGTGCCAGCAGCGTCGAGGCTAGCGGGGGGGGATTAAACACAGATACGCAGTATTTT.

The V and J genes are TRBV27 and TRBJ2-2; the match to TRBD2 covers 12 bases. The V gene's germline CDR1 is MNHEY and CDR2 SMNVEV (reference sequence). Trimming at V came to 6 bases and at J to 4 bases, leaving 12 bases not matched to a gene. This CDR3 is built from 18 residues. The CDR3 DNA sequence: TGTGCCAGCAGGTGGCTAGCGGGGGGGCCTTCGGTCACCGGGGAGCTGTTTTTT. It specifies CASRWLAGGPSVTGELFF.

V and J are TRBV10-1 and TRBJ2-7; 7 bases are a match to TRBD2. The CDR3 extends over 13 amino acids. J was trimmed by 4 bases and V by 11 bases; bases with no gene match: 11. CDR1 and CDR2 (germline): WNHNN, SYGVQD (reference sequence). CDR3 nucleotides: TGCGCCCCTAAAAGGGCTAGCGGATACGAGCAGTACTTC. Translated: CAPKRASGYEQYF.

As DNA, the CDR3 is TGTGCCAGAAGCTTAGTTTCTAGCGGGAGAGCATTTTCTGGGGCCAACGTCCTGACTTTC. Its protein is CARSLVSSGRAFSGANVLTF. V is TRBV5-3 and J is TRBJ2-6, with 10 bases lining up with TRBD2. TRBV5-3 has ORF status, its function being uncertain. The V segment lost 2 bases and the J segment 1 base; nucleotides outside the gene matches: 12. This CDR3 spans 20 amino acids.

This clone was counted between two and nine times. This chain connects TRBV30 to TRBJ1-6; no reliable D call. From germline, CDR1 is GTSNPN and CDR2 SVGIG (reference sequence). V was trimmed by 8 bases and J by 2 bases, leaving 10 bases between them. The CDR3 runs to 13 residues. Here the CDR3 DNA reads TGTGCCGCGGCCATCGCCTATAATTCACCCCTCCACTTT. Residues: CAAAIAYNSPLHF.

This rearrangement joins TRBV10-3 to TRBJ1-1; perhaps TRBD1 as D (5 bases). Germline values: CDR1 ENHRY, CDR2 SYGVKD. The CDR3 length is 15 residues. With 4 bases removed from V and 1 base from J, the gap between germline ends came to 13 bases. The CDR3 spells CAISAIQGGNTEAFF. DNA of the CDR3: TGTGCCATCAGTGCAATTCAGGGAGGGAACACTGAAGCTTTCTTT.

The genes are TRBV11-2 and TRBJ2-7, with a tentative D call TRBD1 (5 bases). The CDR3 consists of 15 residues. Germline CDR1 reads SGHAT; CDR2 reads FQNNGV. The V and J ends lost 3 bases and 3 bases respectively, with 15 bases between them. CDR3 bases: TGTGCCAGCAGCTTGACAGTCTTTACGGGCTACGAGCAGTACTTC. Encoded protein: CASSLTVFTGYEQYF. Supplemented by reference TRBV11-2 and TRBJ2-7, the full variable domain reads EAGVAQSPRYKIIEKRQSVAFWCNPISGHATLYWYQQILGQGPKLLIQFQNNGVVDDSQLPKDRFSAERLKGVDSTLKIQPAKLEDSAVYLCASSLTVFTGYEQYFGPGTRLTVT.

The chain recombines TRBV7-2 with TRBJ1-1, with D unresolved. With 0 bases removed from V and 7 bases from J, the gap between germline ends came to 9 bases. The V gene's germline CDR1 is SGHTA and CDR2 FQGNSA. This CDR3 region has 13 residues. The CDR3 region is CASSLALGSEAFF. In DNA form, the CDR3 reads TGTGCCAGCAGCTTAGCGCTTGGGAGTGAAGCTTTCTTT.

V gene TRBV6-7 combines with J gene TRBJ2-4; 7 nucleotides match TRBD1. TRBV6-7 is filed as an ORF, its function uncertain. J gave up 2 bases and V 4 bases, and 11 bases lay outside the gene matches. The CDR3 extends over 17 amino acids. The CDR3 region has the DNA TGTGCCAGCAGTTTACTCAGCAGGGGGTATACCAAAAACATTCAGTACTTC. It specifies CASSLLSRGYTKNIQYF.

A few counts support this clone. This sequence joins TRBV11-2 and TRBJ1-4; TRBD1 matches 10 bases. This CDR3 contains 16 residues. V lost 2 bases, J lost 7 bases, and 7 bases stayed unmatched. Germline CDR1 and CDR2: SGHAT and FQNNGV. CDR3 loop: CASSLRRGQGPEKLFF. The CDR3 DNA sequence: TGTGCCAGCAGCTTAAGGCGGGGACAGGGGCCTGAAAAACTGTTTTTT.

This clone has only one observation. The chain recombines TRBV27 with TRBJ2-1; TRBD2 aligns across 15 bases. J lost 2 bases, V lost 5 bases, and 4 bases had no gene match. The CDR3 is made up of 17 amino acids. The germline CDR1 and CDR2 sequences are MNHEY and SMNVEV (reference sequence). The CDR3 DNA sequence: TGTGCCAGCAGTCTGAGGACTAGCGGGAGGGCCTACAATGAGCAGTTCTTC. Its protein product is CASSLRTSGRAYNEQFF.

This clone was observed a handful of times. Written as DNA, the CDR3 is TGTGCCAGCAGCCTCGGACTAGCCGAGGGTCACGAGACCCAGTACTTC. Protein product: CASSLGLAEGHETQYF. The chain carries TRBV5-6 and TRBJ2-5; 8 nucleotides match TRBD2. Germline values: CDR1 SGHDT, CDR2 YYEEEE. J was trimmed by 5 bases and V by 4 bases; bases with no gene match: 13. CDR3 length: 16 amino acids.

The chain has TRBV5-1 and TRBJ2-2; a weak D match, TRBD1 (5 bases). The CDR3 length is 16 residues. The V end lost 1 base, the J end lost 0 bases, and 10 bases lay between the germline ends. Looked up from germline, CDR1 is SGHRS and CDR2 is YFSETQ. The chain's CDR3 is CASSLSQGTNTGELFF. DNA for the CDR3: TGCGCCAGCAGCTTGTCGCAGGGCACGAACACCGGGGAGCTGTTTTTT.

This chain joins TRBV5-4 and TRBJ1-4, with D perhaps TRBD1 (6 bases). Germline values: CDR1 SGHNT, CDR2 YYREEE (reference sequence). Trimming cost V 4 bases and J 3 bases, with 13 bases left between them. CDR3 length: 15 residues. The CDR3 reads CASSPSAGANEKLFF. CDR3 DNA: TGTGCCAGCAGCCCCTCGGCAGGGGCTAATGAAAAACTGTTTTTT.

CDR3 in DNA: TGCGCCAGCAGCCGGACTGATAATCAGCCCCAGCATTTT. Amino acids: CASSRTDNQPQHF. This sequence joins TRBV4-1 and TRBJ1-5; no clear D gene. Germline values: CDR1 MGHRA, CDR2 YSYEKL. This CDR3 region has 13 residues. Trimming pared 4 bases from V and 4 bases from J, leaving 8 bases between.

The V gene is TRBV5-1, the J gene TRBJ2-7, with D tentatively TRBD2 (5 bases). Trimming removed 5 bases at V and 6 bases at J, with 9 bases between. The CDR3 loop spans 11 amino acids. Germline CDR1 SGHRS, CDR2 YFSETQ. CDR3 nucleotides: TGCGCCAGCAGGGTAGAGGGCGAGCAGTACTTC. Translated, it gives CASRVEGEQYF.

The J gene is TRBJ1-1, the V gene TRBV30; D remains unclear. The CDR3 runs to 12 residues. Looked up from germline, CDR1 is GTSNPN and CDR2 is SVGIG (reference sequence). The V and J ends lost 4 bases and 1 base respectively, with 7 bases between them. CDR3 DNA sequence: TGTGCCTGGACAGTTCAGAACACTGAAGCTTTCTTT. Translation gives CAWTVQNTEAFF.